What follows are 23 T cell receptor beta chains derived from one specimen sequenced in a study of CD8 T cells in ankylosing spondylitis (dated by TCRdb to about 2017). Library creation used 5' RACE. Sequencer: Illumina HiSeq 2500. TCRdb applied fastp at Q25 and MiXCR to the public reads, then kept only in-frame beta chains. Each CDR3 protein appears once, grouped with its most common genes and DNA. Present in this sample are 200,000 to 250,000 distinct CDR3 sequences, around 25% of which were seen just once. Jointly, the top ten make up 6.6% of the sample. What was sequenced was blood, either unsorted or a sorted T cell fraction (not recorded which). The source of these receptors is a male donor with ankylosing spondylitis or in good health (not recorded which).

There are many counts of this clonotype. The chain carries TRBV4-1 and TRBJ2-2, with 8 bases aligning to TRBD2. Germline V lookup: CDR1 MGHRA, CDR2 YSYEKL. The CDR3 contains 16 residues. Unmatched junction bases numbered 11, after V lost 4 bases and J lost 7 bases. In nucleotides, the CDR3 is TGCGCCAGCAGCCCCCGACTAGCGTTCACTGGCGGGGAGCTGTTTTTT. It yields the protein CASSPRLAFTGGELFF.

This rearrangement joins TRBV9 to TRBJ2-1; a possible D gene is TRBD1 (5 bases). The V and J ends lost 4 bases and 5 bases respectively, with 10 bases between them. Per the germline V gene, CDR1 is SGDLS and CDR2 is YYNGEE. The CDR3 is 13 amino acids. The CDR3 spells CASSQGANNEQFF. In nucleotides, the CDR3 is TGTGCCAGCAGCCAAGGGGCCAACAATGAGCAGTTCTTC.

This clonotype was seen many times. This chain joins TRBV29-1 and TRBJ1-4; D ambiguous. The CDR3 spans 14 residues. CDR1 and CDR2 from the germline V gene are SQVTM and ANQGSEA. The V end lost 0 bases, the J end lost 8 bases, and 13 bases lay between the germline ends. CDR3 loop: CSVEDGSVGEKLFF. CDR3 DNA sequence: TGCAGCGTTGAAGATGGGTCGGTGGGAGAAAAACTGTTTTTT.

This clonotype appeared many times. The chain recombines TRBV24-1 with TRBJ2-7; D is ambiguous. Trimming removed 4 bases at V and 0 bases at J, with 12 bases between. The germline CDR1 and CDR2 sequences are KGHDR and SFDVKD. This CDR3 is built from 15 residues. The CDR3 loop is CATSETAPYSYEQYF. The CDR3 coding sequence is TGTGCCACCAGTGAAACTGCACCATACTCCTACGAGCAGTACTTC.

This clonotype was seen only a few times. The CDR3 sequence is CSARDPSGKHYEQYF. The CDR3 bases are TGCAGTGCTAGAGATCCCAGCGGAAAACACTACGAGCAGTACTTC. J is TRBJ2-7 and V is TRBV20-1; TRBD2 might be the D (5 bases). In germline, CDR1 is DFQATT, CDR2 SNEGSKA (reference sequence). The CDR3 is 15 amino acids. Trimming cost V 0 bases and J 3 bases, with 15 bases left between them.

This clonotype has a handful of counts. The V gene is TRBV29-1, the J gene TRBJ2-3; 9 bases map to TRBD2. CDR3 length equals 16 residues. The germline V gene has CDR1 SQVTM and CDR2 ANQGSEA. The junction had 7 bases not matched to a gene; V was cut back by 0 bases and J by 3 bases. The CDR3 bases are TGCAGCGTTGAAGATAGATTAGCGGGAGCGACAGATACGCAGTATTTT. Its protein product is CSVEDRLAGATDTQYF.

This clonotype was recorded a few times. This chain joins TRBV6-1 and TRBJ1-6, with TRBD1 matching 7 bases. This CDR3 is built from 13 residues. The J segment lost 5 bases and the V segment lost 8 bases, leaving 3 bases of the junction unmatched. Per germline, CDR1 MNHNS and CDR2 SASEGT. The CDR3 DNA sequence: TGTGCCAGCGGACAGGAAAATAATTCACCCCTCCACTTT. It yields the protein CASGQENNSPLHF.

The sample holds many counts of this clonotype. The V and J genes are TRBV11-1 and TRBJ2-7; TRBD1 aligns across 9 bases. The germline gives CDR1 SGHAT, CDR2 FQDESV (reference sequence). V shed 1 base, J shed 0 bases, and the junction held 10 bases outside the gene matches. This CDR3 has 18 amino acids. CDR3 residues: CASSLVKERTGDSYEQYF. The CDR3, as DNA: TGTGCCAGCAGCTTAGTTAAGGAGAGGACAGGGGACTCCTACGAGCAGTACTTC.

This clonotype has at least ten counts. This chain connects TRBV12-3 or TRBV12-4 to TRBJ2-7; D is unclear. Trimming stripped 7 bases from V and 7 bases from J, with 11 bases between. The CDR3 has 11 amino acids. Here the CDR3 reads CASTGRGEQYF. The CDR3 nucleotides read TGTGCCAGCACCGGGCGAGGAGAGCAGTACTTC.

V usage is TRBV10-3 and J usage is TRBJ1-1; D uncertain. V dropped 6 bases and J dropped 1 base, with 9 bases sitting between them. CDR1 and CDR2 from the germline V gene are ENHRY and SYGVKD. The CDR3 spans 13 residues. The CDR3 coding sequence is TGTGCCATCAGGGGCGGTTGGAACACTGAAGCTTTCTTT. This translates into CAIRGGWNTEAFF.

This clonotype appeared a few times. This chain links TRBV12-3 or TRBV12-4 with TRBJ1-1; D is uncertain. V lost 4 bases, J lost 3 bases, and 12 bases lay in between. The CDR3 extends over 14 amino acids. Here the CDR3 reads CASSSANSYTEAFF. DNA for the CDR3: TGTGCCAGCAGTTCGGCAAACTCCTACACTGAAGCTTTCTTT.

Many counts were recorded for this clonotype. The chain carries TRBV12-3 or TRBV12-4 and TRBJ2-2, with TRBD1 identical over 10 bases. The length of the CDR3 is 16 residues. The V segment lost 3 bases and the J segment 7 bases; nucleotides outside the gene matches: 8. CDR3 region: CASSFPRQGAGGELFF. Here the CDR3 DNA reads TGTGCCAGCAGTTTCCCCAGACAGGGGGCGGGCGGGGAGCTGTTTTTT.

This clonotype was detected many times. The chain links TRBV7-2 to TRBJ2-7; TRBD1 matches 7 bases. Germline CDR1 and CDR2: SGHTA and FQGNSA. V shed 5 bases and J 3 bases; nucleotides not matched to a gene: 10. This CDR3 has 15 amino acids. CDR3 region: CASSPHNRGSYEQYF. DNA of the CDR3: TGTGCCAGCAGCCCTCACAACAGGGGAAGCTACGAGCAGTACTTC.

V gene TRBV20-1 combines with J gene TRBJ2-7, with 8 bases lining up with TRBD2. With V trimmed by 3 bases and J by 0 bases, 4 bases remained unmatched. CDR3 length: 14 amino acids. Germline values: CDR1 DFQATT, CDR2 SNEGSKA (reference sequence). CDR3 amino acids: CSASRAGASYEQYF. The CDR3 DNA sequence: TGCAGTGCTAGCCGAGCGGGGGCCTCCTACGAGCAGTACTTC.

The chain is built from TRBV7-2 and TRBJ2-7; TRBD1 aligns across 8 bases. CDR1 is SGHTA and CDR2 is FQGNSA in the germline V gene. The length of the CDR3 is 14 residues. The V segment lost 0 bases and the J segment 4 bases; nucleotides outside the gene matches: 2. CDR3 loop: CASSLARQGYEQYF. CDR3 nucleotides: TGTGCCAGCAGCTTAGCCCGACAGGGGTACGAGCAGTACTTC.

There are many counts of this clonotype. This sequence joins TRBV7-2 and TRBJ2-3; D not resolved. Trimming removed 3 bases at V and 1 base at J, with 5 bases between. Per germline, CDR1 SGHTA and CDR2 FQGNSA. The CDR3 is 13 amino acids. CDR3 residues: CASSFTGTDTQYF. The DNA of the CDR3 is TGTGCCAGCAGCTTTACGGGCACAGATACGCAGTATTTT.

This clonotype occurred many times. This chain uses TRBV12-3 or TRBV12-4 with TRBJ2-1, with 7 bases fitting TRBD2. CDR3 size: 17 residues. Trimming took 3 bases from V and 5 from J; bases not matched to a gene: 13. The CDR3 DNA reads TGTGCCAGCAGTTTGGGGGACGAGCGGGGATCCAACAATGAGCAGTTCTTC. This codes for CASSLGDERGSNNEQFF.

This clonotype was recorded at least ten times. The chain recombines TRBV12-3 or TRBV12-4 with TRBJ2-7, with unresolved D. Trimming took off 7 bases at V and 5 bases at J, with 18 bases between the two ends. This CDR3 region has 14 residues. This CDR3 reads CASTLSLVVHEQYF. Here the CDR3 DNA reads TGTGCCAGCACCCTAAGTTTGGTGGTCCACGAGCAGTACTTC.

This chain joins TRBV20-1 and TRBJ2-1, with 8 bases aligning to TRBD2. The CDR3 extends over 14 amino acids. CDR1 and CDR2 (germline): DFQATT, SNEGSKA (reference sequence). J was trimmed by 4 bases and V by 5 bases; bases with no gene match: 7. CDR3 bases: TGCAGTGCTGTCCGGGAGGGCCATTACAATGAGCAGTTCTTC. Translation: CSAVREGHYNEQFF.

This clonotype has a count of ten or more. This chain joins TRBV9 and TRBJ2-1; 10 nucleotides align to TRBD2. From germline, CDR1 is SGDLS and CDR2 YYNGEE. This CDR3 contains 17 residues. Trimming at V came to 7 bases and at J to 9 bases, leaving 19 bases not matched to a gene. The CDR3 bases are TGTGCCAGCTCGATGACCGGACTAGCGGCAGGCGTGAGTGAGCAGTTCTTC. Translation gives CASSMTGLAAGVSEQFF.

This clonotype was detected ten times or more. The rearrangement links TRBV5-1 to TRBJ1-1, with a weak D call TRBD1 (6 bases). The germline gives CDR1 SGHRS, CDR2 YFSETQ. Trimming cost V 4 bases and J 0 bases, with 16 bases left between them. The CDR3 contains 16 residues. The CDR3 sequence is CASSARGDTLNTEAFF. In DNA, the CDR3 is TGCGCCAGCAGCGCACGCGGGGACACCTTGAACACTGAAGCTTTCTTT.

V gene TRBV7-8 combines with J gene TRBJ2-1; perhaps D is TRBD1 or TRBD2 (5 bases each). This CDR3 has 17 amino acids. The V end lost 2 bases, the J end lost 3 bases, and 17 bases lay between the germline ends. CDR1 is SGHVS and CDR2 is FQNEAQ in the germline V gene. The DNA for the CDR3 is TGTGCCAGCAGCTTATCACCGGGGCTAGTCGTCTACAATGAGCAGTTCTTC. Translating it yields CASSLSPGLVVYNEQFF. The variable domain in full, with the rest retrieved from reference TRBV7-8 and TRBJ2-1, is GAGVSQSPRYKVAKRGQDVALRCDPISGHVSLFWYQQALGQGPEFLTYFQNEAQLDKSGLPSDRFFAERPEGSVSTLKIQRTQQEDSAVYLCASSLSPGLVVYNEQFFGPGTRLTVL.

This clonotype was seen repeatedly, ten times or more. This sequence joins TRBV12-3 or TRBV12-4 and TRBJ2-1; D possibly corresponds to TRBD2 (5 bases). This CDR3 spans 15 amino acids. Trimming pared 3 bases from V and 5 bases from J, leaving 14 bases between. This CDR3 is CASSFRIAPDNEQFF. The CDR3 DNA follows: TGTGCCAGCAGTTTTCGGATAGCGCCAGACAATGAGCAGTTCTTC.